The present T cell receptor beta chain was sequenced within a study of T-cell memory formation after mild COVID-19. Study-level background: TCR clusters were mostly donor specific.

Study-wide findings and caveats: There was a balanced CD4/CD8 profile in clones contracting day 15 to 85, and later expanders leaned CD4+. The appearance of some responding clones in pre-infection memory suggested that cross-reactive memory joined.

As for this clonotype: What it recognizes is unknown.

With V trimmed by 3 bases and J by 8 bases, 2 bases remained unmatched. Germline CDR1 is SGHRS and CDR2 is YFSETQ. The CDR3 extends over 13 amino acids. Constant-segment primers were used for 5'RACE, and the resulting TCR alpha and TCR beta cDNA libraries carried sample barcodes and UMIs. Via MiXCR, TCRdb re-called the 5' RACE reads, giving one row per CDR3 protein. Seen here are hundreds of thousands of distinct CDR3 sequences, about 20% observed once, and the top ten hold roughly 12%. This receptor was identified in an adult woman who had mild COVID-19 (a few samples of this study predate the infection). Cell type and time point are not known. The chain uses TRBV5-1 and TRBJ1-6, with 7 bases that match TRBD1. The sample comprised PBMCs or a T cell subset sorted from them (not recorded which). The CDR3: CASSYRGDSPLHF. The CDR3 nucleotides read TGCGCCAGCAGCTACAGGGGTGATTCACCCCTCCACTTT.